A single sample is the source of the 11 T cell receptor beta chains below, sequenced in a study of cytomegalovirus exposure and HLA in healthy donors. 60 Vbeta and 13 Jbeta primers were used in PCR. Profiled with immunoSEQ multiplex PCR; TCRdb holds only in-frame clones, not every one. The repertoire consists of around 180,000 clones, with 80% occurring once and the leading ten covering around 7.3%. The sample consisted of PBMCs. The receptors come from a man in his thirties or forties in good health and CMV-seropositive.

The J gene is TRBJ1-3, the V gene TRBV6-5; D is uncertain. The V gene lost 0 bases and the J gene lost 4 bases, with 13 bases spanning the gap. Germline V gene sequence: CDR1 MNHEY, CDR2 SVGAGI. The CDR3 has 16 residues. Here the CDR3 DNA reads TGTGCCAGCAGTTACTCGCGGGCCGGGAGGGGAAACACCATATATTTT. Its translation is CASSYSRAGRGNTIYF.

In its sample, this clone was seen a few times. The V call is TRBV7-2, the J call TRBJ2-3; D possibly corresponds to TRBD1 (7 bases). This CDR3 comprises 18 residues. CDR1 is SGHTA, CDR2 FQGNSA, per germline. V was clipped by 1 base and J by 1 base, with 18 bases between them. The CDR3 sequence is CASSLGDIRGDRTDTQYF. The CDR3 DNA reads as TGTGCCAGCAGCTTAGGGGACATCAGGGGGGACCGCACAGATACGCAGTATTTT.

J is TRBJ1-1 and V is TRBV30, with TRBD1 matching over 7 bases. The CDR3 covers 13 residues. In germline, CDR1 is GTSNPN, CDR2 SVGIG (reference sequence). Trimming took 7 bases from V and 4 from J; bases not matched to a gene: 9. CDR3 in DNA: TGTGCCTTAACGGACAGGCGGTCCACTGAAGCTTTCTTT. Protein product: CALTDRRSTEAFF.

The chain joins TRBV27 to TRBJ1-1; possible D gene TRBD1, 5 bases. The CDR3 is 13 amino acids. Germline V gene sequence: CDR1 MNHEY, CDR2 SMNVEV (reference sequence). V dropped 4 bases and J dropped 3 bases, with 9 bases sitting between them. In DNA form, the CDR3 reads TGTGCCAGCAGTTCCACAGGTTACACTGAAGCTTTCTTT. Its translation: CASSSTGYTEAFF.

This clone occurred a few times. The rearrangement uses TRBV5-1 and TRBJ2-1, with 10 bases aligning to TRBD2. Trimming at V came to 8 bases and at J to 8 bases, leaving 7 bases not matched to a gene. CDR1 is SGHRS and CDR2 is YFSETQ in the germline V gene. The CDR3 totals 13 residues. The CDR3 here is CASSSGGVDEQFF. CDR3 DNA sequence: TGCGCCAGTTCCAGCGGGGGGGTCGATGAGCAGTTCTTC. Filled out from reference TRBV5-1 and TRBJ2-1, the complete variable domain reads KAGVTQTPRYLIKTRGQQVTLSCSPISGHRSVSWYQQTPGQGLQFLFEYFSETQRNKGNFPGRFSGRQFSNSRSEMNVSTLELGDSALYLCASSSGGVDEQFFGPGTRLTVL.

The rearrangement joins TRBV6-6 to TRBJ2-7, with 7 bases lining up with TRBD1. Looked up from germline, CDR1 is MNHNY and CDR2 is SVGAGI (reference sequence). The CDR3 has 16 residues. Germline trimming cut 4 bases from V and 2 bases from J; bases unmatched to any gene: 11. The CDR3 coding sequence is TGTGCCAGCAGTTGGAAAGAGGGGGCGTCCCCCTACGAGCAGTACTTC. Its translation: CASSWKEGASPYEQYF.

This sequence joins TRBV5-1 and TRBJ2-7, with no clear D. CDR3 length: 11 amino acids. The ends were cut back, 4 bases at V and 7 bases at J, with 9 bases in the middle. Per the germline V gene, CDR1 is SGHRS and CDR2 is YFSETQ. The CDR3 region has the DNA TGCGCCAGCAGCGTTGGTGCGGAGCAGTACTTC. Translating gives CASSVGAEQYF.

This clone was seen only once. The genes are TRBV5-1 and TRBJ2-1; TRBD2 aligns across 7 bases. This CDR3 is built from 15 residues. The trim removed 4 bases at V and 6 bases at J, leaving 10 bases unmatched. In germline, CDR1 is SGHRS, CDR2 YFSETQ. In DNA form, the CDR3 reads TGCGCCAGCAGCCCAGACAGCGGGGCAATCAATGAGCAGTTCTTC. It is translated as CASSPDSGAINEQFF.

The count of this clone is one. The chain combines TRBV29-1 with TRBJ2-4; 8 bases line up with TRBD2. Unmatched junction bases numbered 14, after V lost 4 bases and J lost 6 bases. The germline gives CDR1 SQVTM, CDR2 ANQGSEA. The CDR3 is made up of 16 amino acids. The CDR3 protein is CSVGGGEFGGANIQYF. Written as DNA, the CDR3 is TGCAGCGTTGGGGGTGGTGAATTCGGGGGGGCAAACATTCAGTACTTC.

This clone came up once. The chain joins TRBV5-6 to TRBJ2-2, with 9 bases matching TRBD1. The CDR3 is 18 amino acids. Germline V lookup: CDR1 SGHDT, CDR2 YYEEEE. J lost 2 bases, V lost 4 bases, and 12 bases had no gene match. The CDR3 reads CASSEQGAGAYNTGELFF. The CDR3 region has the DNA TGTGCCAGCAGCGAACAGGGGGCTGGGGCCTATAACACCGGGGAGCTGTTTTTT.

This chain links TRBV5-1 with TRBJ2-5; D is perhaps TRBD2 (7 bases). The CDR3 is made up of 15 amino acids. With 4 bases removed from V and 4 bases from J, the gap between germline ends came to 17 bases. Germline values: CDR1 SGHRS, CDR2 YFSETQ. The chain's CDR3 is CASSNLGGQGETQYF. The CDR3, as DNA: TGCGCCAGCAGCAATTTGGGGGGGCAAGGAGAGACCCAGTACTTC.